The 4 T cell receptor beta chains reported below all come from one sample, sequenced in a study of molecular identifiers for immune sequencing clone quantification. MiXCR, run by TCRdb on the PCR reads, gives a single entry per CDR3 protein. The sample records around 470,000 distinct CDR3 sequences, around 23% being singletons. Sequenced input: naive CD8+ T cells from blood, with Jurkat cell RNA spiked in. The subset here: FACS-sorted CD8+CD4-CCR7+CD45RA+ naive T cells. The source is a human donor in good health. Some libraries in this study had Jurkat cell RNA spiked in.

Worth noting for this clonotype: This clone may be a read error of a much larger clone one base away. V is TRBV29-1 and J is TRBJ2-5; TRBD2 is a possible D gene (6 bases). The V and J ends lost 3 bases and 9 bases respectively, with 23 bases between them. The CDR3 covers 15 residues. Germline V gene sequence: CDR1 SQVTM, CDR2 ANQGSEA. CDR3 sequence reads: CSVDGYRGHGEAQYF. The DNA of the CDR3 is TGCAGCGTTGATGGCTACCGAGGTCACGGGGAGGCCCAGTACTTC.

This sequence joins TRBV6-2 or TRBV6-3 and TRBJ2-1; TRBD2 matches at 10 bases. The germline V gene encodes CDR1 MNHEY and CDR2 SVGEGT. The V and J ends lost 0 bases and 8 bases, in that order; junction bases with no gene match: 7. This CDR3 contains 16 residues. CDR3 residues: CASSYSKRGGLDEQFF. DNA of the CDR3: TGTGCCAGCAGTTACTCGAAGCGGGGGGGCCTGGATGAGCAGTTCTTC.

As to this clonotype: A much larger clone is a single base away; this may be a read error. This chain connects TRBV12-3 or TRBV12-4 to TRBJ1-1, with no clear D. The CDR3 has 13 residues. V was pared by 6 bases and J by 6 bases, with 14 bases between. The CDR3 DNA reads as TGTGCCAGCAGGCCCGGCCGGCGGGCTGAAGCTTTCTTT. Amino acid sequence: CASRPGRRAEAFF.

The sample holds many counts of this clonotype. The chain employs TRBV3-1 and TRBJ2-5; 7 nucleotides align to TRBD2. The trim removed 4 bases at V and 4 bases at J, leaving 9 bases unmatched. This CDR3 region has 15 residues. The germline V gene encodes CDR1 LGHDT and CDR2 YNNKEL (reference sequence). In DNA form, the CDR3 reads TGTGCCAGCAGCCCGGGGGGAGCCTGGACAGAGACCCAGTACTTC. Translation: CASSPGGAWTETQYF.